This T cell receptor (beta chain) was sequenced for a study of T cell repertoires in cytomegalovirus infection. The CDR3 has 15 residues. Looked up from germline, CDR1 is DFQATT and CDR2 is SNEGSKA (reference sequence). Trimming cost V 0 bases and J 3 bases, with 11 bases left between them. For this clonotype: Antigen: not known.

TCRdb called the reads again in MiXCR, with one record for every CDR3 protein. The data show some 920,000 distinct CDR3 sequences, roughly 30% seen once. The source of this sequence is a human donor in good health (CMV status not recorded). Some clones in this sample may be carry-over from other donors' samples. This chain joins TRBV20-1 and TRBJ2-2; unclear D gene. The sample in question was cultured CD8+ T cells from PBMCs, obtained from culture after CMV antigen stimulation. The CDR3 sequence is CSARDWIKDTGELFF. In nucleotides, the CDR3 is TGCAGTGCTAGAGATTGGATCAAAGACACCGGGGAGCTGTTTTTT.